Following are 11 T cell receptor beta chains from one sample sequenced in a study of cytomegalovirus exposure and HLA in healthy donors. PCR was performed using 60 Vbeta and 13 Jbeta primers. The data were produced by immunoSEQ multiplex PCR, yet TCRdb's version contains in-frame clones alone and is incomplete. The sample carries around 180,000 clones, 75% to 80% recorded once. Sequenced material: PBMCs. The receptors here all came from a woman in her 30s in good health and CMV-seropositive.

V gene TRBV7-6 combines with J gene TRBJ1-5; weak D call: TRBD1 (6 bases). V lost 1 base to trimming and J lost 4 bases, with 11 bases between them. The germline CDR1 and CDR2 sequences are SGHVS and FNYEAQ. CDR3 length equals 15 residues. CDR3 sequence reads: CASSLGQGRNQPQHF. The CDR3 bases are TGTGCCAGCAGCTTAGGGCAGGGGAGAAATCAGCCCCAGCATTTT.

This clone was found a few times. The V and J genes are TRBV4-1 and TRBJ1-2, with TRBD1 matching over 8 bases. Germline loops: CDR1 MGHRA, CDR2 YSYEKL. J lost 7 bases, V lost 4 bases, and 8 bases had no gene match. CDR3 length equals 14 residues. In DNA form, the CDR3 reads TGCGCCAGCAGCCTGACAGGGGCGAGTGGTGGCTACACCTTC. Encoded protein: CASSLTGASGGYTF.

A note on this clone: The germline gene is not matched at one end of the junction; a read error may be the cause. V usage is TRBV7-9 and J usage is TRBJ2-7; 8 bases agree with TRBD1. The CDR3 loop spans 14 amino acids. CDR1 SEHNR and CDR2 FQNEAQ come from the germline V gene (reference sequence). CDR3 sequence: CSSSVQGGTYEQYF. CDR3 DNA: TGTTCCAGCAGCGTACAGGGGGGTACCTACGAGCAGTACTTC. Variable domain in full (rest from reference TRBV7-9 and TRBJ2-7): DTGVSQNPRHKITKRGQNVTFRCDPISEHNRLYWYRQTLGQGPEFLTYFQNEAQLEKSRLLSDRFSAERPKGSFSTLEIQRTEQGDSAMYLCSSSVQGGTYEQYFGPGTRLTVT.

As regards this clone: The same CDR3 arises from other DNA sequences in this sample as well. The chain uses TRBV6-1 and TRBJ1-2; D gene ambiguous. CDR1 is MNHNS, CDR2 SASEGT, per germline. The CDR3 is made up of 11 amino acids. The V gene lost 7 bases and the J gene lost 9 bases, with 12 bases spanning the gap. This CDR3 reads CASTQIGRYTF. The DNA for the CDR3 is TGTGCCAGCACCCAAATTGGGCGCTACACCTTC.

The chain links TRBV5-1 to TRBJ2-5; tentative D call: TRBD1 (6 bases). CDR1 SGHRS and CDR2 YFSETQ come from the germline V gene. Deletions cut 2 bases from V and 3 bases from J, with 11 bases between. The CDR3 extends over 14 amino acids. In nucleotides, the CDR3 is TGCGCCAGCAGCTTTAAAGGGGGTAAAGAGACCCAGTACTTC. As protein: CASSFKGGKETQYF. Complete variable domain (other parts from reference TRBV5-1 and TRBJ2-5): KAGVTQTPRYLIKTRGQQVTLSCSPISGHRSVSWYQQTPGQGLQFLFEYFSETQRNKGNFPGRFSGRQFSNSRSEMNVSTLELGDSALYLCASSFKGGKETQYFGPGTRLLVL.

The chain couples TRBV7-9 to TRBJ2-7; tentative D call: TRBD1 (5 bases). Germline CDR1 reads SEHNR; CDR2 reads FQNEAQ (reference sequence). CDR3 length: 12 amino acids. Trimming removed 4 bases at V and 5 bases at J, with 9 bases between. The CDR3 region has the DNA TGTGCCAGCAGCTCCCAGGGCCACGAGCAGTACTTC. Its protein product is CASSSQGHEQYF.

As DNA, the CDR3 is TGCGCCAGCAGCCAATGGGGGGGCTCTGGAAACACCATATATTTT. This gives the protein CASSQWGGSGNTIYF. The V gene is TRBV4-1, the J gene TRBJ1-3; a possible D gene is TRBD1 (5 bases). Germline lookup yields CDR1 MGHRA and CDR2 YSYEKL. V gave up 2 bases and J gave up 0 bases, with 8 bases separating them. The CDR3 totals 15 residues.

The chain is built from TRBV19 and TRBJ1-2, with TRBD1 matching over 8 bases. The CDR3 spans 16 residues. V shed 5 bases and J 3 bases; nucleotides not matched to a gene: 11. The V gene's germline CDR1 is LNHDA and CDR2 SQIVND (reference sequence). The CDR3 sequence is CASSSGQGVVDYGYTF. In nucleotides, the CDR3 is TGTGCCAGTAGTTCAGGACAGGGAGTGGTTGACTATGGCTACACCTTC.

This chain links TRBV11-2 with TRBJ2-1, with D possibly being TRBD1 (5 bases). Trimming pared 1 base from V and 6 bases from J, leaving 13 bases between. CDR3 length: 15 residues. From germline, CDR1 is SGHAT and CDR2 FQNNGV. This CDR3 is CASSLGRATRNEQFF. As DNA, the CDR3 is TGTGCCAGCAGCTTAGGCAGGGCTACGCGCAATGAGCAGTTCTTC.

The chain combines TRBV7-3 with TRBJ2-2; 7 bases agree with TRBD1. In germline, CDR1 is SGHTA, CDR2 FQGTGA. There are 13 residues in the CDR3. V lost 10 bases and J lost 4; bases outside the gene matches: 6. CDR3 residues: CATSRDSTGELFF. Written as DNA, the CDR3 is TGTGCCACCTCGAGGGACAGCACCGGGGAGCTGTTTTTT.

CDR3: CASSLLAGSNTGELFF. The CDR3 DNA reads TGTGCCAGCAGCTTACTAGCGGGGTCGAACACCGGGGAGCTGTTTTTT. This chain connects TRBV13 to TRBJ2-2; 9 bases map to TRBD2. CDR3 length: 16 residues. Germline-derived CDR1 and CDR2 are PRHDT and FYEKMQ (reference sequence). V lost 2 bases and J lost 0; bases outside the gene matches: 1.